Shown below are 30 T cell receptor beta chains from a single sample sequenced in a study of cytomegalovirus exposure and HLA in healthy donors. Sequencing was performed with immunoSEQ multiplex PCR; in TCRdb, only in-frame clones are kept and a portion is missing. The table lists approximately 120,000 clones, around nine tenths of them singletons. The sequenced material came from PBMCs. The receptors come from a woman under 30 in good health and CMV-seronegative.

The gene calls are TRBV7-3 and TRBJ2-1, with 8 bases fitting TRBD2. The J segment lost 5 bases and the V segment lost 0 bases, leaving 0 bases of the junction unmatched. The CDR3 length is 14 residues. Germline CDR1 and CDR2: SGHTA and FQGTGA. CDR3 DNA sequence: TGTGCCAGCAGCTTAACTAGCGGGAACAATGAGCAGTTCTTC. Its protein product is CASSLTSGNNEQFF.

V and J are TRBV7-3 and TRBJ2-3; TRBD2 aligns across 8 bases. After removal of 1 base from V and 4 bases from J, the junction contained 10 bases not matched to a gene. The CDR3 has 17 amino acids. CDR1 is SGHTA, CDR2 FQGTGA, per germline. The CDR3 protein is CASSLSPRGGSSDTQYF. DNA for the CDR3: TGTGCCAGCAGCTTAAGTCCTCGGGGGGGGAGTTCAGATACGCAGTATTTT.

The chain employs TRBV4-3 and TRBJ2-1, with 12 nucleotides matching TRBD2. This CDR3 is 15 amino acids long. The V segment lost 1 base and the J segment 9 bases; nucleotides outside the gene matches: 4. Germline V gene lookup returns CDR1 LGHNA and CDR2 YSLEER. In DNA, the CDR3 is TGCGCCAGCAGCCAAGGACTAGCGGGAGTCGGTGAGCAGTTCTTC. As protein: CASSQGLAGVGEQFF.

The chain joins TRBV7-3 to TRBJ2-6; possibly TRBD2 for D (5 bases). Germline CDR1 reads SGHTA; CDR2 reads FQGTGA. V was trimmed by 4 bases and J by 3 bases, leaving 7 bases between them. The CDR3 sequence is 14 residues long. CDR3 DNA sequence: TGTGCCAGCAGCTCGGGGTATGGGGCCAACGTCCTGACTTTC. It is translated as CASSSGYGANVLTF.

The gene calls are TRBV7-2 and TRBJ1-3; TRBD1 matches 7 bases. Germline V lookup: CDR1 SGHTA, CDR2 FQGNSA. The CDR3 has 16 amino acids. The J segment lost 0 bases and the V segment lost 1 base, leaving 3 bases of the junction unmatched. For the CDR3, the DNA is TGTGCCAGCAGCTTAGGACAGGGCGACTCTGGAAACACCATATATTTT. As protein: CASSLGQGDSGNTIYF.

The V and J genes are TRBV7-7 and TRBJ2-3, with TRBD2 identical over 9 bases. Trimming took 6 bases from V and 10 from J; bases not matched to a gene: 11. The CDR3 length is 14 residues. Germline lookup yields CDR1 SSHAT and CDR2 FNYEAQ (reference sequence). Here the CDR3 reads CASSPSGTSSAQYF. Here the CDR3 DNA reads TGTGCCAGCAGTCCATCCGGGACTAGCTCCGCGCAGTATTTT.

This chain links TRBV19 with TRBJ1-1; 8 bases align to TRBD1. This CDR3 contains 15 residues. J gave up 3 bases and V 5 bases, and 8 bases lay outside the gene matches. Germline V CDR1 and CDR2: LNHDA, SQIVND (reference sequence). The CDR3, as DNA: TGTGCCAGTAGTTCCGGATCGACAGGGGACACTGAAGCTTTCTTT. Amino acids: CASSSGSTGDTEAFF.

This clone was seen only once. The chain carries TRBV2 and TRBJ2-5, with D perhaps TRBD2 (7 bases). CDR3 length: 15 amino acids. V was shortened by 7 bases and J by 2 bases, with 17 bases between the two germline ends. The germline CDR1 and CDR2 sequences are SNHLY and FYNNEI. The CDR3 spells CASTPSGGLQETQYF. The CDR3 DNA is TGTGCCAGCACACCATCCGGGGGGCTTCAAGAGACCCAGTACTTC. Full variable domain (rest looked up from reference TRBV2 and TRBJ2-5): EPEVTQTPSHQVTQMGQEVILRCVPISNHLYFYWYRQILGQKVEFLVSFYNNEISEKSEIFDDQFSVERPDGSNFTLKIRSTKLEDSAMYFCASTPSGGLQETQYFGPGTRLLVL.

This sequence joins TRBV28 and TRBJ1-4; D perhaps matches TRBD1 (5 bases). CDR1 and CDR2 from the germline V gene are MDHEN and SYDVKM. Trimming removed 6 bases from V and 8 bases from J, with 7 bases in between. The CDR3 spans 11 residues. DNA for the CDR3: TGTGCCAGCAGGGAGGGGGAAAAACTGTTTTTT. It codes for CASREGEKLFF.

V gene TRBV13 combines with J gene TRBJ2-1; no reliable D call. V lost 0 bases and J 3 bases, leaving 6 bases between the germline ends. Germline V gene lookup returns CDR1 PRHDT and CDR2 FYEKMQ (reference sequence). There are 14 residues in the CDR3. The CDR3 region has the DNA TGTGCCAGCAGCTTAGGCCGAGACTACAATGAGCAGTTCTTC. This gives the protein CASSLGRDYNEQFF.

The CDR3 DNA reads TGTGCCAGCAGCCTCCCCAGCGGGGATGAGCAGTTCTTC. Protein sequence: CASSLPSGDEQFF. The rearrangement links TRBV7-9 to TRBJ2-1, with 7 positions matching TRBD2. The CDR3 consists of 13 residues. Germline CDR1 and CDR2: SEHNR and FQNEAQ (reference sequence). The J segment lost 8 bases and the V segment lost 5 bases, leaving 6 bases of the junction unmatched.

V gene TRBV5-1 combines with J gene TRBJ2-7, with TRBD2 matching 9 bases. The CDR3 has 14 amino acids. V trimming: 6 bases; J trimming: 3 bases; junction bases outside the gene matches: 7. The germline gives CDR1 SGHRS, CDR2 YFSETQ. CDR3 sequence: CASKPGLALYEQYF. The CDR3 nucleotides are TGCGCCAGCAAACCGGGACTAGCTCTCTACGAGCAGTACTTC.

The V and J genes are TRBV5-1 and TRBJ1-1; perhaps TRBD1 as D (5 bases). The germline V gene encodes CDR1 SGHRS and CDR2 YFSETQ. CDR3 length equals 17 residues. V was clipped by 3 bases and J by 5 bases, with 23 bases between them. As DNA, the CDR3 is TGCGCCAGCAGCTATTCGGGTTTTGGGGGGAGTCAGACTGAAGCTTTCTTT. Translation gives CASSYSGFGGSQTEAFF.

The CDR3 nucleotides are TGTGCCAGCAGCGTAGCCATAGCGAGGGAGCAGTACTTC. This gives the protein CASSVAIAREQYF. The chain joins TRBV9 to TRBJ2-7; tentative D call: TRBD2 (5 bases). V was clipped by 0 bases and J by 7 bases, with 11 bases between them. The CDR3 totals 13 residues. Germline CDR1 is SGDLS and CDR2 is YYNGEE.

This clone was observed a single time. V gene TRBV7-3 combines with J gene TRBJ2-7, with 12 bases identical to TRBD2. Germline V gene sequence: CDR1 SGHTA, CDR2 FQGTGA. J was trimmed by 4 bases and V by 5 bases; bases with no gene match: 3. CDR3 length: 14 amino acids. The DNA of the CDR3 is TGTGCCAGCAGCACGACTAGCGGGAGTTACGAGCAGTACTTC. Translating it yields CASSTTSGSYEQYF.

The V call is TRBV28, the J call TRBJ2-1; 8 positions agree with TRBD1. V lost 5 bases to trimming and J lost 5 bases; unmatched junction nucleotides: 5. This CDR3 region has 14 residues. Germline CDR1 and CDR2: MDHEN and SYDVKM. CDR3 amino acids: CASSRGQGDNEQFF. The CDR3 DNA reads TGTGCCAGCAGTCGAGGACAGGGAGACAATGAGCAGTTCTTC.

The CDR3 loop reads CASSQDGEGRGTTGELFF. In DNA, the CDR3 is TGCGCCAGCAGCCAAGATGGGGAGGGCAGGGGTACAACCGGGGAGCTGTTTTTT. The V and J genes are TRBV4-3 and TRBJ2-2, with D maybe TRBD2 (7 bases). Trimming took off 0 bases at V and 5 bases at J, with 19 bases between the two ends. Germline V gene lookup returns CDR1 LGHNA and CDR2 YSLEER. CDR3 length equals 18 residues.

The chain couples TRBV5-1 to TRBJ2-5; 8 bases agree with TRBD2. The CDR3 contains 13 residues. CDR1 is SGHRS and CDR2 is YFSETQ in the germline V gene. V lost 4 bases, J lost 5 bases, and 4 bases stayed unmatched. CDR3 DNA: TGCGCCAGCAGCCCCGGGACTAGTGAGACCCAGTACTTC. It translates to CASSPGTSETQYF.

CDR3 in DNA: TGTGCCAGCAGCTCGAGGGTAAATGAGCAGTTCTTC. It specifies CASSSRVNEQFF. The chain is built from TRBV7-2 and TRBJ2-1; maybe TRBD2 (5 bases). The length of the CDR3 is 12 residues. Germline lookup yields CDR1 SGHTA and CDR2 FQGNSA. V lost 4 bases and J 7 bases, leaving 8 bases between the germline ends.

This chain links TRBV4-1 with TRBJ2-2; 11 bases match TRBD2. Germline CDR1 reads MGHRA; CDR2 reads YSYEKL. This CDR3 is 17 amino acids long. Trimming removed 3 bases from V and 6 bases from J; junction bases left unmatched: 9. The CDR3 region is CASSHTSGRRIAGELFF. CDR3 bases: TGCGCCAGCAGCCATACTAGCGGGAGAAGGATTGCCGGGGAGCTGTTTTTT.

V usage is TRBV28 and J usage is TRBJ1-1; TRBD1 is a possible D gene (5 bases). With 7 bases removed from V and 2 bases from J, the gap between germline ends came to 17 bases. The germline CDR1 and CDR2 sequences are MDHEN and SYDVKM. The CDR3 length is 15 residues. For the CDR3, the DNA is TGTGCCAGCACCCCCGGGGGGAGACCCAACACTGAAGCTTTCTTT. It translates to CASTPGGRPNTEAFF.

The genes are TRBV28 and TRBJ1-5; perhaps TRBD1 as D (5 bases). The germline gives CDR1 MDHEN, CDR2 SYDVKM. CDR3 length equals 18 residues. Trimming left V 5 bases short and J 2 bases short, with 22 bases between. CDR3 DNA: TGTGCCAGCAGTCCCCAGGGATTCGAGTTGTTAGGCAATCAGCCCCAGCATTTT. It encodes CASSPQGFELLGNQPQHF.

The V call is TRBV19, the J call TRBJ2-7; 7 bases agree with TRBD1. Germline CDR1 reads LNHDA; CDR2 reads SQIVND (reference sequence). The CDR3 has 14 amino acids. Trimming cost V 3 bases and J 6 bases; bases outside gene matches: 8. The CDR3 region is CASSISDRVSEQYF. CDR3 bases: TGTGCCAGTAGTATTTCTGACAGGGTGAGCGAGCAGTACTTC.

V is TRBV30 and J is TRBJ1-1, with D maybe TRBD1 (6 bases). The CDR3 runs 13 residues. The V end was cut by 0 bases, the J end by 1 base, with 6 bases between. From germline, CDR1 is GTSNPN and CDR2 SVGIG (reference sequence). This CDR3 is CAWSVDRNTEAFF. CDR3 DNA: TGTGCCTGGAGTGTGGACAGGAACACTGAAGCTTTCTTT.

This chain joins TRBV5-4 and TRBJ2-2; 12 positions match TRBD2. The CDR3 totals 15 residues. Germline V gives CDR1 SGHNT, CDR2 YYREEE (reference sequence). The junction had 8 bases not matched to a gene; V was cut back by 6 bases and J by 8 bases. Here the CDR3 reads CASTKTSGSVGELFF. CDR3 nucleotide sequence: TGTGCCAGCACCAAGACTAGCGGGAGTGTTGGGGAGCTGTTTTTT.

The rearrangement uses TRBV28 and TRBJ2-5; a weak D match, TRBD2 (6 bases). Trimming took off 3 bases at V and 2 bases at J, with 13 bases between the two ends. The germline V gene encodes CDR1 MDHEN and CDR2 SYDVKM. The CDR3 is made up of 15 amino acids. CDR3 loop: CASSFMREAQETQYF. CDR3 nucleotide sequence: TGTGCCAGCAGTTTCATGAGGGAGGCTCAAGAGACCCAGTACTTC.

The chain has TRBV30 and TRBJ1-2; 8 bases are a match to TRBD1. V shed 4 bases and J 7 bases; nucleotides not matched to a gene: 17. The CDR3 runs to 16 residues. Germline CDR1 is GTSNPN and CDR2 is SVGIG (reference sequence). CDR3 DNA: TGTGCCTGGAAGCCCCCGGCCCGAAGGACAGGGAGTGGCTACACCTTC. It specifies CAWKPPARRTGSGYTF.

This clone appeared many times. The J gene is TRBJ2-2, the V gene TRBV6-4; D is possibly TRBD2 (6 bases). This CDR3 has 15 amino acids. V was cut by 2 bases and J by 7 bases, with 14 bases left in between. Germline V gives CDR1 MRHNA, CDR2 SNTAGT. The CDR3: CASSDGGSESGELFF. The CDR3 DNA sequence: TGTGCCAGCAGTGACGGGGGGAGCGAAAGCGGGGAGCTGTTTTTT.

This sequence joins TRBV5-4 and TRBJ1-1; D uncertain. Germline CDR1 is SGHNT and CDR2 is YYREEE (reference sequence). The CDR3 runs 13 residues. Trimming removed 1 base from V and 7 bases from J, with 11 bases in between. CDR3: CASSLKRFGEAFF. The CDR3 DNA is TGTGCCAGCAGCTTGAAGCGGTTTGGTGAAGCTTTCTTT.

V and J are TRBV18 and TRBJ1-1, with 7 bases lining up with TRBD1. With V trimmed by 3 bases and J by 5 bases, 15 bases remained unmatched. CDR3 length: 17 amino acids. The germline CDR1 and CDR2 sequences are KGHSH and LQKENI. The CDR3: CASSPGKGGILGTEAFF. In DNA form, the CDR3 reads TGTGCCAGCTCACCGGGTAAAGGGGGCATATTGGGTACTGAAGCTTTCTTT.